The rows below give T cell receptor beta chains drawn from one sample of a study of blood T cell repertoires in COVID-19. Measured with immunoSEQ multiplex PCR; TCRdb has only the in-frame clones, and not every one. The table records some 220,000 clones, 70% to 90% of them present only once. Sequenced input: PBMCs or T cells enriched from blood (not recorded which). The receptors originated from a woman in her thirties or forties with acute COVID-19. Both conserved end residues are trimmed from each CDR3.

J | V | CDR3
TRBJ1-1 | TRBV7-2 | ASSLRGAGEAF
TRBJ2-2 | TRBV11-3 | ASSSAGMNTGELF
TRBJ1-3 | TRBV30 | AWRVTGSGNTIY
TRBJ2-1 | TRBV18 | ASSSSLGGEQF
TRBJ1-4 | TRBV6-5 | ASSYDSFGRMQLF
TRBJ2-3 | TRBV19 | ASSKGVDTQY
TRBJ2-1 | TRBV18 | ASSPTSGGGSYNEQF
TRBJ1-1 | TRBV29-1 | SVVSPGTEAF
TRBJ1-1 | TRBV11-2 | ASSLAGGRAF
TRBJ1-3 | TRBV5-1 | ASSLAGGDTIY
TRBJ2-5 | TRBV6-5 | ASSRGQRQETQY
TRBJ2-1 | TRBV7-9 | ASNPSTSGTGNEQF
TRBJ1-2 | TRBV12-3/TRBV12-4 | ASSLRGQSGYT
TRBJ1-1 | TRBV9 | ASSRLTGLNTEAF
TRBJ1-5 | TRBV2 | ASSEARVSDQPQH
TRBJ2-1 | TRBV4-1 | ASSQGLGLAGEGEQF
TRBJ1-5 | TRBV20-1 | SASYGWGDNQPQH
TRBJ2-3 | TRBV9 | ASSETSGGTGTDTQY
TRBJ2-1 | TRBV19 | ASSIVERGPYNEQF
TRBJ1-1 | TRBV11-2 | ASSQNRGGTEAF
TRBJ2-3 | TRBV24-1 | ATSETGTSGTDTQY
TRBJ1-4 | TRBV5-1 | ASSSGLGATNEKLF
TRBJ1-1 | TRBV29-1 | SAGLDRLNTEAF
TRBJ1-3 | TRBV29-1 | SVVISGNTIY
TRBJ1-3 | TRBV3-1/TRBV3-2 | ASSQNPTGGNTIY
TRBJ1-1 | TRBV29-1 | SVGRGGDTEAF
TRBJ1-1 | TRBV20-1 | SASILFTEAF
TRBJ1-5 | TRBV19 | ASSIGGTGGDQPQH
TRBJ2-3 | TRBV3-1/TRBV3-2 | ASSPSGARDTQY
TRBJ1-4 | TRBV18 | ASSQEGQSLEKLF
TRBJ1-4 | TRBV2 | ASSEISATNEKLF
TRBJ2-1 | TRBV2 | ASTYGGNGRNEQF
TRBJ1-4 | TRBV5-6 | ASSLEGRGSEKLF
TRBJ1-4 | TRBV25-1 | ASSEPTGMNEKLF
TRBJ1-1 | TRBV29-1 | SVDQTGLNTEAF
TRBJ2-2 | TRBV7-6 | ASSSPGNTGELF
TRBJ1-5 | TRBV4-3 | ASSQDMETNQPQH
TRBJ2-1 | TRBV9 | ASSPRTSGIDSYNEQF
TRBJ1-1 | TRBV4-1 | ASSQEARNTEAF
TRBJ2-1 | TRBV5-1 | ASSLVTSGGGEQF
TRBJ1-1 | TRBV30 | AWSVRAGAANTEAF
TRBJ2-1 | TRBV7-2 | ASRQGTYNEQF
TRBJ1-1 | TRBV24-1 | ATRGLSTEAF
TRBJ1-1 | TRBV3-1/TRBV3-2 | ASSQDYYSRDRGPEAF
TRBJ1-1 | TRBV4-3 | ASSQGQGAGAEAF
TRBJ1-1 | TRBV12-3/TRBV12-4 | ASRTGNTEAF